This T cell receptor beta chain was recorded in a study of OX40 agonist ivuxolimab in advanced cancers. CDR3 length equals 16 residues. Deletions cut 1 base from V and 0 bases from J, with 10 bases between. Germline CDR1 and CDR2: MDHEN and SYDVKM. In its sample, this clone was seen once. Assay: immunoSEQ multiplex PCR; the TCRdb copy retains only in-frame clones and omits some. Found here are around 53,000 clones, 93% of them singletons; the top ten hold more than 15%. This sequence was found in an adult with an advanced solid tumor such as melanoma, head and neck, liver or kidney cancer. V is TRBV28 and J is TRBJ1-5; D remains unclear. Source: CD4+ or CD8+ T cells sorted from blood, taken in a trial of the OX40 agonist ivuxolimab. The CDR3 here is CASSLFGRSSNQPQHF. The CDR3, as DNA: TGTGCCAGCAGTTTATTCGGACGGAGTAGCAATCAGCCCCAGCATTTT.